This T cell receptor (beta chain) derives from a study of blood T cell repertoires in COVID-19. Data came from immunoSEQ multiplex PCR; TCRdb stores just in-frame clones and leaves some out. In the table there are about 240,000 clones, 80% to 90% of which are singletons. V was cut by 4 bases and J by 7 bases, with 10 bases left in between. CDR3 size: 13 residues. Germline loops: CDR1 SGHAT, CDR2 FQNNGV. This clone has a single count. This sequence originates from a woman in her twenties or thirties with acute COVID-19. The chain uses TRBV11-2 and TRBJ2-2, with D possibly TRBD2 on 5 matching bases. Sequencing used PBMCs or T cells enriched from blood (not recorded which). The CDR3 protein is CASSYVEGGELFF. In nucleotides, the CDR3 is TGTGCCAGCAGCTACGTTGAGGGCGGGGAGCTGTTTTTT.